One sample yielded the 27 T cell receptor beta chains listed below, sequenced in a study of cytomegalovirus exposure and HLA in healthy donors. This PCR relied on a set of 60 Vbeta primers and 13 Jbeta primers. Profiling relied on immunoSEQ multiplex PCR, and the TCRdb table lists in-frame clones only, not all of them. Of about 100,000 clones in the sample, 75% to 80% were seen once. Sequencing was done on a sample of PBMCs. The receptors shown here come from a man aged 55 to 70 in good health and CMV-seropositive.

Only one count was recorded for this clone. The genes are TRBV2 and TRBJ2-5, with 9 nucleotides matching TRBD2. The CDR3 contains 17 residues. From germline, CDR1 is SNHLY and CDR2 FYNNEI. Trimming took 0 bases from V and 4 from J; bases not matched to a gene: 9. This CDR3 is CASSEARGGGALETQYF. DNA for the CDR3: TGTGCCAGCAGTGAAGCAAGGGGCGGGGGGGCCTTAGAGACCCAGTACTTC.

Concerning this clone: A read error may produce the germline difference seen at one junction end. This sequence joins TRBV7-9 and TRBJ2-7; D perhaps matches TRBD1 (6 bases). The length of the CDR3 is 12 residues. Germline V CDR1 and CDR2: SEHNR, FQNEAQ (reference sequence). The chain's CDR3 is CSSQQGSYEQYF. CDR3 in DNA: TGTTCCAGCCAACAGGGTTCGTACGAGCAGTACTTC.

This clone appeared a few times. The V and J genes are TRBV14 and TRBJ2-2; the match to TRBD2 covers 13 bases. V lost 4 bases and J lost 0; bases outside the gene matches: 5. In germline, CDR1 is SGHDN, CDR2 FVKESK. CDR3 size: 18 residues. CDR3 bases: TGTGCCAGCAGCCGAGGACTAGCGGGGGCCACGAACACCGGGGAGCTGTTTTTT. Translating it yields CASSRGLAGATNTGELFF.

The J gene is TRBJ1-2, the V gene TRBV7-2, with TRBD1 as a possible D gene (6 bases). Looked up from germline, CDR1 is SGHTA and CDR2 is FQGNSA. Trimming removed 1 base from V and 5 bases from J, with 11 bases in between. The CDR3 has 14 residues. The CDR3 coding sequence is TGTGCCAGCAGCTTAGGCCTGGGGGCTTATGGCTACACCTTC. Amino acids: CASSLGLGAYGYTF.

CDR3 amino acids: CASSSPQGSYEQYF. The DNA for the CDR3 is TGTGCCAGCAGTTCCCCACAGGGCTCCTACGAGCAGTACTTC. The rearrangement joins TRBV6-5 to TRBJ2-7; tentatively, D is TRBD1 (6 bases). Trimming pared 4 bases from V and 0 bases from J, leaving 10 bases between. Looked up from germline, CDR1 is MNHEY and CDR2 is SVGAGI. CDR3 size: 14 residues.

Comments on this clone: One end of the junction does not line up with germline, which may come from a read error. V gene TRBV6-1 combines with J gene TRBJ1-3; the D gene is possibly TRBD1 (6 bases). The CDR3 contains 15 residues. The germline CDR1 and CDR2 sequences are MNHNS and SASEGT. DNA of the CDR3: TGTGCCAGCAGGGAAGGATGGGGGCCGGGAAACACCATATATTTT. Translated: CASREGWGPGNTIYF.

The V call is TRBV16, the J call TRBJ1-1, with D possibly TRBD1 on 6 matching bases. Trimming took off 1 base at V and 0 bases at J, with 12 bases between the two ends. Germline CDR1 reads KGHSY; CDR2 reads FQNENV. The CDR3 length is 16 residues. CDR3 sequence (DNA): TGTGCCAGCAGCCAATTGAGGCAGGGGATGAACACTGAAGCTTTCTTT. Translated: CASSQLRQGMNTEAFF.

The rearrangement links TRBV11-2 to TRBJ2-5; a possible D gene is TRBD2 (6 bases). Per germline, CDR1 SGHAT and CDR2 FQNNGV. V shed 5 bases and J shed 5 bases, with 15 bases lying between them. The CDR3 length is 14 residues. The CDR3 nucleotides are TGTGCCAGCAGCCAGGCGGCTAGCGTTGAGACCCAGTACTTC. Translating gives CASSQAASVETQYF.

With regard to this clone: At one of its ends the junction is not consistent with the germline gene, which may arise from a read error. The genes are TRBV7-9 and TRBJ1-6, with a weak D call TRBD1 (6 bases). The CDR3 spans 15 residues. Germline CDR1 reads SEHNR; CDR2 reads FQNEAQ (reference sequence). The CDR3 DNA reads as TGTTCCAGCAGCTTAGCGGCGGGGGGCAATTCACCCCTCCACTTT. This encodes CSSSLAAGGNSPLHF.

The chain carries TRBV7-2 and TRBJ1-6, with TRBD1 identical over 8 bases. V lost 1 base to trimming and J lost 9 bases; unmatched junction nucleotides: 5. Germline values: CDR1 SGHTA, CDR2 FQGNSA. This CDR3 spans 15 amino acids. The CDR3 loop reads CASSLGQGMASPLHF. The CDR3, as DNA: TGTGCCAGCAGCTTAGGACAGGGGATGGCTTCACCCCTCCACTTT.

J is TRBJ1-5 and V is TRBV12-1. TRBV12-1 constitutes a pseudogene. The CDR3 totals 16 residues. CDR3 nucleotides: TGTGCCAGCAGCTTTTCCCTTCTGGAGGCCAGTCAGCCCCAGCATTTT. Residues: CASSFSLLEASQPQHF.

The chain uses TRBV30 and TRBJ1-1; 8 bases match TRBD1. V trimming: 4 bases; J trimming: 12 bases; junction bases outside the gene matches: 10. CDR3 size: 12 residues. Germline V gene sequence: CDR1 GTSNPN, CDR2 SVGIG (reference sequence). The CDR3 nucleotides read TGTGCCTGGACTAGGGACAGGTTGATAACTTTCTTT. Amino acids: CAWTRDRLITFF.

The rearrangement joins TRBV6-5 to TRBJ1-1, with TRBD1 matching 7 bases. Germline CDR1 MNHEY, CDR2 SVGAGI. V gave up 6 bases and J gave up 1 base; unmatched junction bases: 8. The CDR3 length is 15 residues. The CDR3 nucleotides are TGTGCCAGCAGCTACAGACAGGGCCGGAACACTGAAGCTTTCTTT. Its translation: CASSYRQGRNTEAFF.

The V call is TRBV6-1, the J call TRBJ1-2, with D unresolved. The CDR3 contains 14 residues. Per the germline V gene, CDR1 is MNHNS and CDR2 is SASEGT. V was pared by 6 bases and J by 2 bases, with 13 bases between. DNA of the CDR3: TGTGCCAGCAGGCAAGCGTTGGAGAACTATGGCTACACCTTC. Its translation: CASRQALENYGYTF.

The genes are TRBV7-9 and TRBJ2-1; 10 bases map to TRBD2. This CDR3 contains 16 residues. V shed 1 base, J shed 8 bases, and the junction held 8 bases outside the gene matches. CDR1 is SEHNR, CDR2 FQNEAQ, per germline (reference sequence). For the CDR3, the DNA is TGTGCCAGCAGCTTAGTAAGCGGGGGGGCCCCCCATGAGCAGTTCTTC. The encoded protein is CASSLVSGGAPHEQFF.

This chain uses TRBV6-5 with TRBJ1-4; D is ambiguous. CDR3 length: 15 amino acids. Trimming stripped 5 bases from V and 6 bases from J, with 16 bases between. Germline values: CDR1 MNHEY, CDR2 SVGAGI. CDR3 bases: TGTGCCAGCAGTCCCCGAGAGGGCGAGGATGAAAAACTGTTTTTT. Encoded protein: CASSPREGEDEKLFF.

The rearrangement uses TRBV19 and TRBJ2-1; 8 bases map to TRBD1. CDR3 size: 15 residues. In germline, CDR1 is LNHDA, CDR2 SQIVND (reference sequence). V gave up 5 bases and J gave up 6 bases; unmatched junction bases: 9. The chain's CDR3 is CASSPRQGSLNEQFF. The CDR3 coding sequence is TGTGCCAGTAGTCCTCGACAGGGGAGCCTCAATGAGCAGTTCTTC.

This chain connects TRBV15 to TRBJ1-2; maybe TRBD1 (6 bases). Trimming removed 1 base at V and 4 bases at J, with 13 bases between. The CDR3 is 15 residues long. Germline CDR1 reads LNHNV; CDR2 reads YYDKDF (reference sequence). The CDR3: CATSRARTASYGYTF. The CDR3 nucleotides read TGTGCCACCAGCAGAGCCAGGACAGCGAGCTATGGCTACACCTTC.

This sequence joins TRBV6-1 and TRBJ1-5, with 8 bases matching TRBD1. The CDR3 length is 12 residues. The germline gives CDR1 MNHNS, CDR2 SASEGT. V dropped 6 bases and J dropped 7; count of bases not matched to a gene: 2. The chain's CDR3 is CASRTGVQPQHF. In nucleotides, the CDR3 is TGTGCCAGCAGGACAGGGGTCCAGCCCCAGCATTTT.

This rearrangement joins TRBV7-2 to TRBJ1-1; D is unresolved. Germline assignment: CDR1 SGHTA and CDR2 FQGNSA. This CDR3 has 14 amino acids. Between the trimmed V and J ends, which lost 2 bases and 8 bases, there was a span of 15 bases. CDR3 nucleotides: TGTGCCAGCAGCTTATTACTCGGCGGGAGGGAAGCTTTCTTT. Protein product: CASSLLLGGREAFF.

This rearrangement joins TRBV7-2 to TRBJ2-7; possibly TRBD1 for D (6 bases). The CDR3 length is 16 residues. The germline CDR1 and CDR2 sequences are SGHTA and FQGNSA. Trimming shortened V by 6 bases and J by 0 bases, and 18 bases separated the two germline ends. This CDR3 is CASSRDTLLSSYEQYF. CDR3 sequence (DNA): TGTGCCAGCAGTCGGGACACCTTATTAAGCTCCTACGAGCAGTACTTC.

There are a few counts of this clone. This chain connects TRBV5-5 to TRBJ2-1, with 10 bases lining up with TRBD2. The V gene end was trimmed by 0 bases and the J gene end by 9 bases; junction bases not matched to a gene: 9. The CDR3 covers 16 residues. The germline V gene encodes CDR1 SGHKS and CDR2 YYEKEE (reference sequence). The DNA for the CDR3 is TGTGCCAGCAGCTTGGGGGGGCTAGCGGGGGAGGGTGAGCAGTTCTTC. It codes for CASSLGGLAGEGEQFF.

The chain employs TRBV6-4 and TRBJ1-1; 7 bases align to TRBD1. Trimming cost V 3 bases and J 5 bases; bases outside gene matches: 9. In germline, CDR1 is MRHNA, CDR2 SNTAGT. There are 15 residues in the CDR3. The CDR3 spells CASSETQGYFTEAFF. DNA of the CDR3: TGTGCCAGCAGTGAGACACAGGGGTACTTTACTGAAGCTTTCTTT.

The J gene is TRBJ1-1, the V gene TRBV18; D is unresolved. Germline V CDR1 and CDR2: KGHSH, LQKENI. V was cut by 4 bases and J by 1 base, with 7 bases left in between. The CDR3 is 13 residues long. The CDR3 protein is CASSLSWNTEAFF. CDR3 bases: TGTGCCAGCTCACTCTCTTGGAACACTGAAGCTTTCTTT. The complete variable domain, with remaining parts taken from reference TRBV18 and TRBJ1-1, reads NAGVMQNPRHLVRRRGQEARLRCSPMKGHSHVYWYRQLPEEGLKFMVYLQKENIIDESGMPKERFSAEFPKEGPSILRIQQVVRGDSAAYFCASSLSWNTEAFFGQGTRLTVV.

The chain combines TRBV13 with TRBJ2-7; 8 nucleotides align to TRBD1. The CDR3 loop spans 14 amino acids. V shed 4 bases, J shed 4 bases, and the junction held 6 bases outside the gene matches. The germline gives CDR1 PRHDT, CDR2 FYEKMQ (reference sequence). CDR3 loop: CASSSGQGGYEQYF. The DNA for the CDR3 is TGTGCCAGCAGCTCCGGACAGGGCGGTTACGAGCAGTACTTC. The full variable domain, with the rest looked up from reference TRBV13 and TRBJ2-7, is AAGVIQSPRHLIKEKRETATLKCYPIPRHDTVYWYQQGPGQDPQFLISFYEKMQSDKGSIPDRFSAQQFSDYHSELNMSSLELGDSALYFCASSSGQGGYEQYFGPGTRLTVT.

This chain joins TRBV18 and TRBJ2-7, with 11 bases fitting TRBD2. V lost 0 bases and J lost 7; bases outside the gene matches: 11. Per the germline V gene, CDR1 is KGHSH and CDR2 is LQKENI. The CDR3 has 17 amino acids. CDR3 sequence (DNA): TGTGCCAGCTCACCACCTCCTAGCGGGGGGCCTCGTCGGGAGCAGTACTTC. This codes for CASSPPPSGGPRREQYF.

In regard to this clone: The junction shows a germline mismatch at one end, possibly a read error. The chain carries TRBV7-9 and TRBJ2-7, with D possibly matching TRBD1 (7 bases). Germline CDR1 SEHNR, CDR2 FQNEAQ (reference sequence). The CDR3 consists of 12 residues. The DNA for the CDR3 is TGTTCCAGCAGCGGTCAGGGGGGCGAGCAGTACTTC. Protein sequence: CSSSGQGGEQYF.